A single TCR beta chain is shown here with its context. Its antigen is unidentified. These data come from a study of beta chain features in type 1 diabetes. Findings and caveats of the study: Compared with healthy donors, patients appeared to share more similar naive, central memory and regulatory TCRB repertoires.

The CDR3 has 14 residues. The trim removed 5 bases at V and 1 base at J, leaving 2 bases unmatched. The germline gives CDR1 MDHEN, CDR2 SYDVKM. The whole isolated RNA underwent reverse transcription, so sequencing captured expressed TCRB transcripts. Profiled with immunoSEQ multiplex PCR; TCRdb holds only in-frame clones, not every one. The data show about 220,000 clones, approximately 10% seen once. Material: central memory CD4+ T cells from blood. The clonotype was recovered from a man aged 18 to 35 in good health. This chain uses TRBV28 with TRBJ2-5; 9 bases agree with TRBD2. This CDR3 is CASSQTSGQETQYF. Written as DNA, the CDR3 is TGTGCCAGCAGTCAGACTAGCGGCCAAGAGACCCAGTACTTC.